The clone carrying this T cell receptor (beta chain) was picked up a small number of times. What it binds is unknown. One end of the junction fails to match germline, which may point to a read error. This sample is drawn from a study of cytomegalovirus exposure and HLA in healthy donors. Regarding the study as a whole: Clonal expansion, a later analysis showed, was greater in HLA-associated TCR beta chains than in equally common others. The presence/absence work took it that sequencing depth was about the same across donors. CMV antigen specificity of a few CMV-associated chains was confirmed in vitro. The authors judged a highly shared variant cluster likely a sequencing artifact.

Vbeta (60) and Jbeta (13) primers were used in the PCR. Assay: immunoSEQ multiplex PCR; the TCRdb copy retains only in-frame clones and omits some. The sample shows hundreds of thousands of clones, around 90% of them seen only once. This CDR3 region has 15 residues. Germline lookup yields CDR1 SEHNR and CDR2 FQNEAQ (reference sequence). This sequence joins TRBV7-9 and TRBJ2-4; TRBD2 matches at 10 bases. Sequenced material: PBMCs. The origin of this receptor is a woman between 18 and 29 years old in good health and CMV-seronegative. The CDR3 spells CSSSSWMVAGGIQYF. The CDR3 DNA is TGTTCCAGCAGCTCGTGGATGGTAGCGGGGGGCATTCAGTACTTC.